This T cell receptor beta chain was sequenced during a study of neurological immune-mediated disorders. cDNA synthesis was performed by 5'RACE with 10-nucleotide random UMIs. Via MiXCR, TCRdb re-called the 5' RACE reads, giving one row per CDR3 protein. The sample has roughly 36,000 distinct CDR3 sequences, around 2.9% seen once. Overall study findings and caveats: The multiple sclerosis repertoire cluster had no association with any clinical or MRI feature. The greatest degree of TCR clonal expansion was observed in HTLV-1-associated myelopathy, with the lowest in multiple sclerosis, below that of healthy controls.

Regarding time point: longitudinal time-point 1 (baseline). The starting material, 2 million PBMCs stored at -80 C, gave rise to the unsorted libraries. The CDR3 is 15 residues long. With 4 bases removed from V and 0 bases from J, the gap between germline ends came to 13 bases. Looked up from germline, CDR1 is SGHRS and CDR2 is YFSETQ. Ten or more counts support this clonotype. Its specificity is unknown. The sequenced sample was PBMCs. The sequence was collected from a woman aged 55 to 70 with multiple sclerosis. This chain uses TRBV5-1 with TRBJ1-1, with a possible D match to TRBD1 (5 bases). CDR3 coding DNA: TGCGCCAGCAGCCCGGGACGGGGTATGAACACTGAAGCTTTCTTT. As protein: CASSPGRGMNTEAFF.